This TCR beta chain was found in a study of PD-1 blockade in classical Hodgkin lymphoma. The study's findings and limits: In newly diagnosed patients, baseline TCR diversity was reportedly below that of healthy donors.

The CDR3 spans 15 residues. Germline V gives CDR1 SSHAT, CDR2 FNYEAQ (reference sequence). Using immunoSEQ multiplex PCR, the repertoire was profiled, and TCRdb retains in-frame clones only, with some absent. The sample has some 100,000 clones, roughly 92% seen once. Each patient's relapse followed autologous stem cell transplantation, and brentuximab vedotin exposure varied. A word on this clone: Its target is not known. The germline gene is not matched at one end of the junction; a read error may be the cause.

The material was peripheral blood mononuclear cells (PBMCs), obtained at baseline. The TCR sequence derives from a human donor with classical Hodgkin lymphoma. V is TRBV7-7 and J is TRBJ2-1; 11 bases match TRBD2. For the CDR3, the DNA is TGTGCTAGCAGCTCCTCTAGCGGGAGGTTCAATGAGCAGTTCTTC. It encodes CASSSSSGRFNEQFF.